A selection of T cell receptor beta chains follows, all from one sample in a study of cytomegalovirus exposure and HLA in healthy donors. TCRdb keeps only in-frame clones here, not all; method: immunoSEQ multiplex PCR. Of about 150,000 clones in the sample, roughly 77% are singletons; the top ten hold around 7.2%. The sequencing sample was made of PBMCs. The receptors come from a man in his thirties or forties in good health and CMV-seropositive. Each CDR3 is given with its conserved first and last residue. The D gene is left open where the match is weak. Not every row has a clone size; where given, it reads once, few, many or a size class.

V,size,D,J,CDR3,DNA
TRBV12-5,NA,NA,TRBJ2-7,CASGLGGEISSYEQYF,TGTGCTAGTGGTTTGGGGGGCGAAATCAGCTCCTACGAGCAGTACTTC
TRBV2,NA,NA,TRBJ1-4,CASNGFVTNEKLFF,TGTGCCAGCAACGGGTTTGTTACTAATGAAAAACTGTTTTTT
TRBV7-2,NA,TRBD1,TRBJ1-2,CASSGTDFNYGYTF,TGTGCCAGCAGTGGGACAGATTTTAACTATGGCTACACCTTC
TRBV7-2,NA,NA,TRBJ1-1,CASSLSQLTEAFF,TGTGCCAGCAGCTTATCGCAGTTAACTGAAGCTTTCTTT
TRBV5-1,NA,TRBD1,TRBJ1-2,CASSSTTGGNYGYTF,TGCGCCAGCAGCTCGACGACAGGGGGGAACTATGGCTACACCTTC
TRBV15,NA,NA,TRBJ2-7,CATSSGPSSYEQYF,TGTGCCACCAGCAGCGGTCCCTCCTCCTACGAGCAGTACTTC
TRBV18,NA,TRBD2,TRBJ2-3,CASSPSFSGEYTDTQYF,TGTGCCAGCTCACCTAGTTTTAGCGGGGAATACACAGATACGCAGTATTTT
TRBV5-4,NA,NA,TRBJ1-2,CASSLALLSGSPYGYTF,TGTGCCAGCAGCTTGGCTTTGTTAAGTGGGAGTCCCTATGGCTACACCTTC
TRBV19,once,NA,TRBJ1-5,CASSIAADKNLPQHF,TGTGCCAGTAGTATAGCGGCAGACAAGAACTTGCCCCAGCATTTT
TRBV7-3,NA,TRBD2,TRBJ2-5,CASSSFAGGQETQYF,TGTGCCAGCAGCTCCTTTGCGGGGGGGCAAGAGACCCAGTACTTC
TRBV18,NA,TRBD2,TRBJ2-1,CASSPIGTSGGQQFF,TGTGCCAGCTCACCCATCGGGACTAGCGGGGGGCAGCAGTTCTTC
TRBV5-1,NA,NA,TRBJ2-2,CASSPQGGSNTGELFF,TGCGCCAGCAGCCCACAGGGGGGGTCGAACACCGGGGAGCTGTTTTTT
TRBV25-1,NA,NA,TRBJ2-1,CASSEFWPGNEQFF,TGTGCCAGCAGTGAATTCTGGCCAGGCAATGAGCAGTTCTTC
TRBV18,NA,NA,TRBJ1-5,CASSPGEDQPQHF,TGTGCCAGCTCACCAGGGGAGGATCAGCCCCAGCATTTT
TRBV30,NA,TRBD1,TRBJ2-7,CAWSAPQGVLGEQYF,TGTGCCTGGAGTGCCCCTCAGGGGGTTCTGGGCGAGCAGTACTTC
TRBV6-5,NA,NA,TRBJ2-3,CASRTGTDTQYF,TGTGCCAGCAGAACAGGGACAGATACGCAGTATTTT
TRBV2,NA,NA,TRBJ1-1,CASHGNRQMNTEAFF,TGTGCCAGCCACGGGAACCGGCAGATGAACACTGAAGCTTTCTTT
TRBV27,NA,TRBD1,TRBJ2-1,CATKDGTGGDGDEQFF,TGTGCCACTAAGGACGGGACAGGGGGCGATGGAGATGAGCAGTTCTTC
TRBV27,NA,NA,TRBJ1-1,CASSFSVNTEAFF,TGTGCCAGCAGTTTCTCTGTGAACACTGAAGCTTTCTTT
TRBV4-3,NA,TRBD2,TRBJ2-3,CASSQDSQAGDTQYF,TGCGCCAGCAGCCAAGATAGCCAAGCGGGGGATACGCAGTATTTT
TRBV9,NA,NA,TRBJ1-5,CASSPAGGGGNQPQHF,TGTGCCAGCAGCCCCGCGGGGGGGGGAGGCAATCAGCCCCAGCATTTT
TRBV2,NA,NA,TRBJ2-3,CASSVRRDDTQYF,TGTGCCAGCAGTGTCCGCAGGGATGATACGCAGTATTTT
TRBV19,few,TRBD1,TRBJ1-5,CASQTGTGGSESNQPQHF,TGTGCCAGCCAGACCGGGACAGGGGGATCAGAAAGCAATCAGCCCCAGCATTTT
TRBV2,NA,TRBD1,TRBJ1-1,CASSMGQTNTEAFF,TGTGCCAGCAGTATGGGACAGACGAACACTGAAGCTTTCTTT
TRBV6-5,NA,NA,TRBJ1-2,CASSPGYGYTF,TGTGCCAGCAGTCCAGGCTATGGCTACACCTTC
TRBV11-2,once,NA,TRBJ2-1,CASSPRQSRDNEQFF,TGTGCCAGCAGCCCCAGACAGTCTAGGGACAATGAGCAGTTCTTC
TRBV9,NA,TRBD1,TRBJ1-5,CATTGVGGNQPQHF,TGTGCCACTACAGGGGTAGGAGGCAATCAGCCCCAGCATTTT
TRBV7-3,NA,NA,TRBJ2-7,CASSLGQGDYEQYF,TGTGCCAGCAGCTTAGGGCAAGGGGACTACGAGCAGTACTTC
TRBV29-1,NA,TRBD2,TRBJ2-5,CSANGLAVAETQYF,TGCAGCGCAAACGGACTAGCGGTGGCGGAGACCCAGTACTTC
TRBV6-6,NA,NA,TRBJ2-7,CASRSGAYEQYF,TGTGCCAGCAGGTCGGGGGCCTACGAGCAGTACTTC
TRBV4-3,few,NA,TRBJ1-1,CASSQFGVGTEAFF,TGCGCCAGCAGCCAATTCGGGGTGGGCACTGAAGCTTTCTTT
TRBV2,few,TRBD2,TRBJ2-2,CASTGLAGGPGGTGELFF,TGTGCCAGCACAGGACTAGCGGGAGGGCCCGGGGGCACCGGGGAGCTGTTTTTT
TRBV6-5,once,TRBD2,TRBJ2-5,CASNTGGLALSTQYF,TGTGCCAGCAATACAGGAGGACTAGCTTTGTCGACCCAGTACTTC
TRBV5-1,NA,NA,TRBJ1-2,CASSLDRVYEGYTF,TGCGCCAGCAGCTTGGACAGGGTATATGAAGGCTACACCTTC
TRBV10-3,NA,NA,TRBJ1-2,CATTGFYGYTF,TGTGCCACCACAGGGTTCTATGGCTACACCTTC
TRBV27,NA,TRBD2,TRBJ2-7,CASRRTSGGTYEQYF,TGTGCCAGCAGACGGACTAGCGGGGGTACCTACGAGCAGTACTTC
TRBV7-9,NA,NA,TRBJ2-3,CASSARGAGADTQYF,TGTGCCAGCAGCGCCCGGGGGGCGGGAGCAGATACGCAGTATTTT
TRBV19,NA,NA,TRBJ1-1,CASSPGVGGTEAFF,TGTGCCAGTAGTCCCGGAGTAGGGGGCACTGAAGCTTTCTTT